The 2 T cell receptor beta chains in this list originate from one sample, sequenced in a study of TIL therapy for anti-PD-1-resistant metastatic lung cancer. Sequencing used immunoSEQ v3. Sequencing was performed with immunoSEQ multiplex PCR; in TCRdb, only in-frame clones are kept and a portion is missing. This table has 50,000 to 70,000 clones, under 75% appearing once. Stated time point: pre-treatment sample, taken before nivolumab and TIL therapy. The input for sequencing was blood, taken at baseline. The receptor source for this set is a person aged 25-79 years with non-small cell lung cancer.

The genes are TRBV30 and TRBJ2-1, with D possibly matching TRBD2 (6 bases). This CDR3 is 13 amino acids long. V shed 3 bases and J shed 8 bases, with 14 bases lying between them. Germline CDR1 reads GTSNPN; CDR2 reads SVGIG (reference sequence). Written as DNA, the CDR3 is TGTGCCTGGAGACGGGGGAGACGGTATGAGCAGTTCTTC. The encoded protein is CAWRRGRRYEQFF.

The CDR3 sequence is CSASTGTNTEAFF. CDR3 DNA sequence: TGCAGCGCATCGACAGGGACGAACACTGAAGCTTTCTTT. The chain has TRBV29-1 and TRBJ1-1, with 7 positions matching TRBD1. V was pared by 7 bases and J by 1 base, with 6 bases of the junction left unmatched. The CDR3 length is 13 residues. Germline V gene lookup returns CDR1 SQVTM and CDR2 ANQGSEA.